This T cell receptor beta chain was recorded in a study of PD-L1 blockade in urothelial cancer. Regarding time point: peripheral blood 6 weeks after treatment start. Only in-frame clones appear in the TCRdb table, and some are missing; sequencing was by immunoSEQ multiplex PCR. The sample has some 48,000 clones; 70% to 90% are singletons. This clone came up once. V lost 5 bases, J lost 4 bases, and 16 bases lay in between. CDR1 PRHDT and CDR2 FYEKMQ come from the germline V gene (reference sequence). This CDR3 has 15 amino acids. This TCR was sampled from a man in his 70s with urothelial cancer. This chain links TRBV13 with TRBJ2-3, with D possibly being TRBD1 (6 bases). The source was PBMCs, collected around atezolizumab (anti-PD-L1) treatment. The CDR3 is CASSPTGLGADTQYF. Here the CDR3 DNA reads TGTGCCAGCAGCCCAACAGGGCTAGGGGCAGATACGCAGTATTTT.